The following is a T cell receptor beta chain sequence with its context. Its antigen is as yet unknown. Time point: persistent/refractory GD, antithyroid drugs over 5 years with positive TRAb. After RNA was extracted from PBMCs, the TCR library was made from it. This sample was included in a study of regulatory T cells in long-lasting Graves disease. TCR beta libraries were built with iRepertoire HTBI primers and Arm-PCR of CDR3 regions. Each CDR3 protein is one row after TCRdb ran MiXCR on the multiplex PCR reads. The sample has approximately 400,000 distinct CDR3 sequences; around 20% are singletons. V gave up 7 bases and J gave up 2 bases; unmatched junction bases: 4. Germline CDR1 reads LNHDA; CDR2 reads SQIVND (reference sequence). The CDR3 spans 14 residues. Study observations and caveats: Persistent disease samples used TRBV28, TRBJ1-2 and TRBJ2-5 preferentially. New patients shared fewer public clonotypes (over 900) than persistent patients did (about 2,700).

V gene TRBV19 combines with J gene TRBJ1-3; 8 bases line up with TRBD1. Sample: peripheral blood mononuclear cells (PBMCs), taken when the disease was refractory, from a patient treated with antithyroid drugs. The source of this sequence is a female donor with Graves disease. The CDR3 bases are TGTGCCAGTACAGGACAGGGAACTGGAAACACCATATATTTT. Its translation: CASTGQGTGNTIYF.